This T cell receptor beta chain was sequenced during a study of blood T cell repertoires in COVID-19. Background on the study: The analysed material was cDNA or gDNA that came from T cells, B-cell-depleted T cells, or PBMCs.

Per the original data handling: Estimated nucleated cell counts came from reference gene primer amplification. Sequencing was performed with immunoSEQ multiplex PCR; in TCRdb, only in-frame clones are kept and a portion is missing. For V, J and clone size, that table is used; D and trimming come from the DNA. The sample has roughly 180,000 clones, roughly 81% seen once. This clone showed up just once. Trimming shortened V by 4 bases and J by 0 bases, and 10 bases separated the two germline ends. Germline CDR1 MDHEN, CDR2 SYDVKM. The CDR3 has 15 amino acids. The sequenced sample was peripheral blood. The gene calls are TRBV28 and TRBJ1-3; D unresolved. The source is a woman in her 40s with COVID-19, enrolled during active disease. The CDR3 region has the DNA TGTGCCAGCAGTTCCAGGTTCTTCTCTGGAAACACCATATATTTT. The encoded protein is CASSSRFFSGNTIYF.